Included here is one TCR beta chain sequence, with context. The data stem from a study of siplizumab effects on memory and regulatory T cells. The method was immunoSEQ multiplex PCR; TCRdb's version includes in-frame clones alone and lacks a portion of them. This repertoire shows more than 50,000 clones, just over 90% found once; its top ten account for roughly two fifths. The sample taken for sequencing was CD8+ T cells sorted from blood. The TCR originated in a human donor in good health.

CDR3 protein: CASSIGPYKQFF. CDR3 DNA sequence: TGTGCCAGTAGTATAGGACCTTACAAGCAGTTCTTC. This chain links TRBV19 with TRBJ2-1; D is unresolved. The CDR3 is 12 residues long. V lost 1 base, J lost 11 bases, and 9 bases lay in between. Germline-derived CDR1 and CDR2 are LNHDA and SQIVND (reference sequence).